The clone carrying this TCR beta chain was seen a single time. The record originates from a study of blood T cells in healthy people across ages. A sample-barcoded 5' primer and a J-beta primer mix were used in a second PCR of about 7 to 12 cycles. TCRdb reprocessed the 5' RACE reads with MiXCR, giving one entry per CDR3 protein. The top ten hold more than 35% of the sample, which has about 640,000 distinct CDR3 sequences, 58% seen once. V dropped 9 bases and J dropped 2 bases, with 19 bases sitting between them. The CDR3 length is 15 residues. Germline V gives CDR1 LNHNV, CDR2 YYDKDF (reference sequence).

The V gene is TRBV15, the J gene TRBJ1-2; no firm D call. The receptor was isolated from a man in his fifties or sixties in good health. Specimen: blood. Here the CDR3 reads CATSGWSVGNYGYTF. The CDR3 DNA sequence: TGTGCCACTAGCGGATGGAGCGTGGGGAACTATGGCTACACCTTC.